One sample yielded the 2 T cell receptor beta chains listed below, sequenced in a study of blood T cell repertoires in COVID-19. Repertoires were generated with immunoSEQ multiplex PCR, while TCRdb's copy carries only in-frame clones and drops some. The table lists more than 150,000 clones, roughly 82% of them singletons. The sequenced sample consisted of peripheral blood. All receptors derive from a woman in her twenties or thirties with acute or convalescent COVID-19.

The chain combines TRBV5-4 with TRBJ1-6; D is unresolved. The CDR3 extends over 14 amino acids. The germline CDR1 and CDR2 sequences are SGHNT and YYREEE (reference sequence). Deletions cut 0 bases from V and 8 bases from J, with 9 bases between. CDR3 in amino acids: CASSLAGSDSPLHF. The CDR3 DNA is TGTGCCAGCAGCTTGGCCGGGTCCGATTCACCCCTCCACTTT.

This clone appeared a few times. J is TRBJ1-3 and V is TRBV30; D call uncertain. The V gene's germline CDR1 is GTSNPN and CDR2 SVGIG (reference sequence). Trimming took 2 bases from V and 2 from J, leaving 7 bases between them. The CDR3 has 13 residues. The CDR3, as DNA: TGTGCCTGGAGTCGGCAGGCTGGAAACACCATATATTTT. Translating gives CAWSRQAGNTIYF. Full variable domain (remainder filled in from reference TRBV30 and TRBJ1-3): SQTIHQWPATLVQPVGSPLSLECTVEGTSNPNLYWYRQAAGRGLQLLFYSVGIGQISSEVPQNLSASRPQDRQFILSSKKLLLSDSGFYLCAWSRQAGNTIYFGEGSWLTVV.